This T cell receptor (beta chain) was documented in a study of cytomegalovirus exposure and HLA in healthy donors. The PCR was carried out with 60 Vbeta primers and 13 Jbeta primers. TCRdb's table, derived via immunoSEQ multiplex PCR, lists solely in-frame clones and lacks some. The sample has over 200,000 clones; more than 75% are singletons. The V gene's germline CDR1 is WSHSY and CDR2 SAAADI. V dropped 6 bases and J dropped 9; count of bases not matched to a gene: 5. CDR3 length: 12 amino acids. This clone has only one observation. This TCR was sampled from a man in his forties in good health and CMV-seropositive. This sequence joins TRBV10-2 and TRBJ1-3, with 7 bases that match TRBD1. The sample consisted of PBMCs. In nucleotides, the CDR3 is TGCGCCAGCAGCAAGACAGGGTTCACCATATATTTT. It codes for CASSKTGFTIYF.